This T cell receptor beta chain was captured in a study of persistence of HIV-infected CD4 T cells. Broader study findings: Rare CMV-responding cells carrying HIV-1 proviruses were not analyzed separately for TCR.

This was the immunoSEQ version 4 assay in survey mode. Sequencing was performed with immunoSEQ multiplex PCR; in TCRdb, only in-frame clones are kept and a portion is missing. The data show tens of thousands of clones, around 76% seen once. Cells were stimulated with CMV-infected fibroblast lysates at approximately 10 ug/mL. Memory cells lacking CD40L and CD69 with high CD45RO were sorted. About this clone itself: Its specificity is not known.

The origin of this receptor is an adult woman with HIV who was CMV-seropositive. Specimen: CD4+ T cells sorted from PBMCs after approximately 19-hour stimulation, collected from a patient who received antiretroviral therapy.

The CDR3 region has the DNA TGCGCCAGCAATGGGAATCGTGCTGGCAATCAGCCCCAGCATTTT. Protein product: CASNGNRAGNQPQHF. V is TRBV10-1 and J is TRBJ1-5; D call uncertain. The V end lost 7 bases, the J end lost 2 bases, and 15 bases lay between the germline ends. The CDR3 is made up of 15 amino acids. Germline CDR1 reads WNHNN; CDR2 reads SYGVQD (reference sequence).